Below are 22 T cell receptor beta chains sequenced from a single sample in a study of Graves' ophthalmopathy and Graves' hyperthyroidism. Amplification of TCR beta CDR3 regions used RNA transcripts. HTBI primers served in a first-round RT-PCR, which a second-round multiplex PCR followed. TCRdb re-derived calls from the multiplex PCR reads in MiXCR, one entry per CDR3 protein. The sample consists of about 740,000 distinct CDR3 sequences, 35% to 50% of them appearing once. Sequenced material: peripheral blood. These TCRs come from an adult man with Graves' ophthalmopathy.

This clonotype was picked up a small number of times. The rearrangement uses TRBV29-1 and TRBJ2-7; 8 bases are shared with TRBD1. With 0 bases clipped from V and 6 bases from J, the junction kept 4 bases outside the gene matches. The length of the CDR3 is 13 residues. Germline CDR1 SQVTM, CDR2 ANQGSEA. CDR3 sequence (DNA): TGCAGCGTTGAAGATCAACAGGGGGGCGAGCAGTACTTC. Translating it yields CSVEDQQGGEQYF.

The chain carries TRBV7-8 and TRBJ2-7; D uncertain. The ends were cut back, 2 bases at V and 0 bases at J, with 14 bases in the middle. The CDR3 has 16 residues. The germline V gene has CDR1 SGHVS and CDR2 FQNEAQ. Written as DNA, the CDR3 is TGTGCCAGCAGCTTAAACCAGGTGAAAATCTCCTACGAGCAGTACTTC. This gives the protein CASSLNQVKISYEQYF. Supplemented by reference TRBV7-8 and TRBJ2-7, the full variable domain reads GAGVSQSPRYKVAKRGQDVALRCDPISGHVSLFWYQQALGQGPEFLTYFQNEAQLDKSGLPSDRFFAERPEGSVSTLKIQRTQQEDSAVYLCASSLNQVKISYEQYFGPGTRLTVT.

This clonotype was detected many times. V is TRBV29-1 and J is TRBJ2-7, with D perhaps being TRBD1 or TRBD2 (5 bases each). Deletions cut 4 bases from V and 2 bases from J, with 21 bases between. From germline, CDR1 is SQVTM and CDR2 ANQGSEA. The CDR3 spans 16 residues. DNA of the CDR3: TGCAGCGTTGGTCAAGTGGGGACGACAGTTACCTACGAGCAGTACTTC. This sequence encodes CSVGQVGTTVTYEQYF.

There are a few counts of this clonotype. The rearrangement uses TRBV2 and TRBJ1-2; D gene unclear. Trimming left V 6 bases short and J 8 bases short, with 19 bases between. CDR1 SNHLY and CDR2 FYNNEI come from the germline V gene. The CDR3 covers 14 residues. CDR3 coding DNA: TGTGCCAGCAGCCAGGCTGCGGGCTTCCGGGGCTACACCTTC. It codes for CASSQAAGFRGYTF.

The sample holds many counts of this clonotype. This rearrangement joins TRBV29-1 to TRBJ1-3, with D perhaps matching TRBD1 (6 bases). Trimming removed 5 bases at V and 2 bases at J, with 7 bases between. The CDR3 runs 12 residues. CDR1 is SQVTM and CDR2 is ANQGSEA in the germline V gene. CDR3 coding DNA: TGCAGCGTTACAGGGACTGGAAACACCATATATTTT. It encodes CSVTGTGNTIYF. Full variable domain (outside the CDR3, taken from reference TRBV29-1 and TRBJ1-3): SAVISQKPSRDICQRGTSLTIQCQVDSQVTMMFWYRQQPGQSLTLIATANQGSEATYESGFVIDKFPISRPNLTFSTLTVSNMSPEDSSIYLCSVTGTGNTIYFGEGSWLTVV.

In its sample, this clonotype was seen many times. The rearrangement joins TRBV15 to TRBJ2-7; D is unclear. This CDR3 has 14 amino acids. The germline V gene has CDR1 LNHNV and CDR2 YYDKDF (reference sequence). V gave up 0 bases and J gave up 1 base, with 7 bases separating them. CDR3 in amino acids: CATSRDQVSYEQYF. In nucleotides, the CDR3 is TGTGCCACCAGCAGAGATCAGGTGTCCTACGAGCAGTACTTC.

About this clonotype itself: Likely a read error: the CDR3 ends without its conserved phenylalanine or tryptophan. The chain recombines TRBV29-1 with TRBJ1-4; unclear D gene. Deletions cut 2 bases from V and 7 bases from J, with 23 bases between. Germline V gives CDR1 SQVTM, CDR2 ANQGSEA. This CDR3 has 17 residues. CDR3 bases: TGCAGCGTTGAAAAAGCCGTTAATCGGGGAGGGCGTGAAAAACTGTTTCTT. It is translated as CSVEKAVNRGGREKLFL.

In the case of this clonotype: Its ends do not fully match the called genes, so a read error is possible. The J gene is TRBJ1-5, the V gene TRBV24-1; no reliable D call. The CDR3 length is 13 residues. The germline CDR1 and CDR2 sequences are KGHDR and SFDVKD. CDR3 sequence: CASSLMSNQPQHF. Here the CDR3 DNA reads TGTGCCAGCAGTTTAATGAGCAATCAGCCCCAGCATTTT.

V and J are TRBV24-1 and TRBJ1-5; 10 bases agree with TRBD1. With V trimmed by 7 bases and J by 1 base, 6 bases remained unmatched. Looked up from germline, CDR1 is KGHDR and CDR2 is SFDVKD. This CDR3 comprises 16 residues. The CDR3 sequence is CATSRGTGVSNQPQHF. The CDR3 DNA follows: TGTGCCACCAGCAGGGGGACAGGGGTAAGCAATCAGCCCCAGCATTTT.

At least ten counts were recorded for this clonotype. The chain joins TRBV14 to TRBJ1-4, with D uncertain. From germline, CDR1 is SGHDN and CDR2 FVKESK. The V end was cut by 0 bases, the J end by 8 bases, with 16 bases between. CDR3 length: 16 residues. The CDR3 here is CASSQDQNSIEEKLFF. Here the CDR3 DNA reads TGTGCCAGCAGCCAAGATCAGAACAGTATCGAGGAAAAACTGTTTTTT.

Ten or more counts support this clonotype. The rearrangement joins TRBV29-1 to TRBJ2-7, with unresolved D. The CDR3 runs 13 residues. V dropped 4 bases and J dropped 4 bases, with 14 bases sitting between them. Germline CDR1 and CDR2: SQVTM and ANQGSEA. This CDR3 is CSVVRTAEYEQYF. Written as DNA, the CDR3 is TGCAGCGTTGTTCGGACGGCCGAATACGAGCAGTACTTC.

The CDR3 sequence is CASSLAAGLTYNEQFF. Here the CDR3 DNA reads TGTGCCAGCAGCTTGGCGGCCGGGTTGACCTACAATGAGCAGTTCTTC. The chain carries TRBV7-9 and TRBJ2-7; D is undetermined. The J call may be wrong; the DNA end is better matched by TRBJ2-1. This CDR3 is 16 amino acids long. The germline gives CDR1 SEHNR, CDR2 FQNEAQ (reference sequence).

The chain recombines TRBV7-9 with TRBJ2-5; TRBD1 matches at 8 bases. Germline trimming cut 3 bases from V and 1 base from J; bases unmatched to any gene: 7. Germline V gene data show CDR1 as SEHNR and CDR2 as FQNEAQ (reference sequence). The CDR3 is made up of 16 amino acids. In DNA form, the CDR3 reads TGTGCCAGCAGCTTGGCAGGGGGCCTGGGCCAAGAGACCCAGTACTTC. Its translation is CASSLAGGLGQETQYF.

This clonotype came up many times. This chain joins TRBV7-2 and TRBJ2-5; 7 bases align to TRBD2. Germline CDR1 and CDR2: SGHTA and FQGNSA. J gave up 4 bases and V 3 bases, and 14 bases lay outside the gene matches. CDR3 length: 17 amino acids. The CDR3 DNA reads TGTGCCAGCAGCTTGGGGTCGGTGGGAGGGCCCTCAGAGACCCAGTACTTC. Translated: CASSLGSVGGPSETQYF.

The chain couples TRBV6-1 to TRBJ2-7; D may correspond to TRBD1 or TRBD2 (6 bases each). Germline V gene data show CDR1 as MNHNS and CDR2 as SASEGT. CDR3 length: 17 amino acids. Trimming left V 2 bases short and J 5 bases short, with 22 bases between. The CDR3 DNA follows: TGTGCCAGCAGTGAATATTTGGCGACCCATGGGGGGCACGAGCAGTACTTC. It is translated as CASSEYLATHGGHEQYF.

In this sample, this clonotype turned up a few times. This chain uses TRBV11-2 with TRBJ1-4; D unresolved. Trimming took 5 bases from V and 7 from J, leaving 17 bases between them. This CDR3 region has 15 residues. Germline V gives CDR1 SGHAT, CDR2 FQNNGV. CDR3 DNA: TGTGCCAGCAGCGACACATCCTCCCGAGGTGAAAAACTGTTTTTT. The encoded protein is CASSDTSSRGEKLFF. The full variable domain, in which reference TRBV11-2 and TRBJ1-4 provide the parts outside the CDR3, is EAGVAQSPRYKIIEKRQSVAFWCNPISGHATLYWYQQILGQGPKLLIQFQNNGVVDDSQLPKDRFSAERLKGVDSTLKIQPAKLEDSAVYLCASSDTSSRGEKLFFGSGTQLSVL.

With regard to this clonotype: One end of the junction does not line up with germline, which may come from a read error. The chain uses TRBV2 and TRBJ1-2; TRBD1 might be the D (5 bases). The CDR3 is made up of 16 amino acids. Germline CDR1 and CDR2: SNHLY and FYNNEI. The CDR3 nucleotides are TGCGCCAGCAGACTCGATGGGGGGGAGACTAACTATGGCTACACCTTC. Residues: CASRLDGGETNYGYTF.

This clonotype was counted at least ten times. DNA for the CDR3: TGTGCCAGCAGCCTGATGACCCGGGACCCTGGGGGGACCCAGTACTTC. Its protein product is CASSLMTRDPGGTQYF. The V gene is TRBV7-6, the J gene TRBJ2-5; the D gene could be TRBD1 or TRBD2 (5 bases each). Germline V gene data show CDR1 as SGHVS and CDR2 as FNYEAQ. V was trimmed by 5 bases and J by 7 bases, leaving 23 bases between them. There are 16 residues in the CDR3.

The V call is TRBV7-2, the J call TRBJ2-5, with a possible D match to TRBD1 (5 bases). The germline V and J ends were trimmed by 5 bases and 5 bases, with 18 bases remaining between them. CDR3 length: 15 residues. CDR1 and CDR2 from the germline V gene are SGHTA and FQGNSA. As DNA, the CDR3 is TGTGCCAGCAGCCGACCGAAGGGGCGCAAGGAGACCCAGTACTTC. Its translation is CASSRPKGRKETQYF.

The rearrangement links TRBV20-1 to TRBJ1-4; 9 bases align to TRBD1. Germline loops: CDR1 DFQATT, CDR2 SNEGSKA (reference sequence). The V and J ends lost 1 base and 5 bases, in that order; junction bases with no gene match: 5. The CDR3 extends over 15 amino acids. The CDR3 region has the DNA TGCAGTGCTAGAGGGTTGGGACAGGGAAATGAAAAACTGTTTTTT. Translated, it gives CSARGLGQGNEKLFF.

CDR3 sequence reads: CASSVRGHETQYF. In DNA, the CDR3 is TGTGCCAGTAGTGTACGGGGCCATGAGACCCAGTACTTC. The chain carries TRBV19 and TRBJ2-5, with D perhaps assigned TRBD1 or TRBD2 (5 bases each). The CDR3 runs 13 residues. Germline CDR1 is LNHDA and CDR2 is SQIVND (reference sequence). Trimming cost V 5 bases and J 5 bases, with 12 bases left between them.

This chain uses TRBV20-1 with TRBJ2-7, with 9 positions matching TRBD1. The CDR3 sequence is 14 residues long. CDR1 DFQATT and CDR2 SNEGSKA come from the germline V gene (reference sequence). Trimming cost V 6 bases and J 2 bases; bases outside gene matches: 8. The CDR3 DNA follows: TGCAGTGCAGATCGGACAGGGGAGCCCTACGAGCAGTACTTC. Its translation: CSADRTGEPYEQYF.